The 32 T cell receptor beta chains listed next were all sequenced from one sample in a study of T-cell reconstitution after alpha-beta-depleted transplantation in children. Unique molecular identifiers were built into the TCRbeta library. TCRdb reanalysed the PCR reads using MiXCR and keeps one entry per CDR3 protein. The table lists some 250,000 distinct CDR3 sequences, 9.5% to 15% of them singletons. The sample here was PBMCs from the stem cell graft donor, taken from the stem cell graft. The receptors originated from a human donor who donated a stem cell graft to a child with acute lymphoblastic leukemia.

The CDR3: CASSFNRGVNTEAFF. The CDR3 region has the DNA TGTGCCAGCAGCTTTAACAGGGGAGTGAACACTGAAGCTTTCTTT. The J gene is TRBJ1-1, the V gene TRBV5-8, with TRBD1 matching 7 bases. The CDR3 runs 15 residues. Trimming removed 2 bases from V and 0 bases from J; junction bases left unmatched: 4. CDR1 is SGHTS and CDR2 is YDEGEE in the germline V gene.

The CDR3 bases are TGTGCCAGCAGTGAAGGCCGTGTCCCCTATGGCTACACCTTC. The encoded protein is CASSEGRVPYGYTF. The rearrangement uses TRBV6-1 and TRBJ1-2; D gene uncertain. This CDR3 region has 14 residues. V lost 1 base and J 4 bases, leaving 10 bases between the germline ends. Germline CDR1 and CDR2: MNHNS and SASEGT.

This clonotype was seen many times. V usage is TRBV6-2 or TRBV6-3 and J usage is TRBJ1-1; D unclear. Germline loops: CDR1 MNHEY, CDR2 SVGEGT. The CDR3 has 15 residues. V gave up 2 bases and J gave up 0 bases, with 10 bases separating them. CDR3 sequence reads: CASSYQGFMNTEAFF. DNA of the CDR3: TGTGCCAGCAGTTACCAAGGGTTCATGAACACTGAAGCTTTCTTT.

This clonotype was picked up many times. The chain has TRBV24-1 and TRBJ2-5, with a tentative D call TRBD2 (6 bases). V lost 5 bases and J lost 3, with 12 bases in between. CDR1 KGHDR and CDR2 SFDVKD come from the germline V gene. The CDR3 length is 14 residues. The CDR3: CATSVGTAKETQYF. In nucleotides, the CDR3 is TGTGCCACCAGTGTCGGGACTGCTAAAGAGACCCAGTACTTC.

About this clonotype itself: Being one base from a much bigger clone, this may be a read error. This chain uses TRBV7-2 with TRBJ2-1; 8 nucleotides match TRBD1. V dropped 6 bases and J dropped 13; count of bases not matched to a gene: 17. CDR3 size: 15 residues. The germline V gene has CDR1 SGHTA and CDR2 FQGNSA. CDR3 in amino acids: CASSLIDRGQETQFF. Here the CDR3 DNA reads TGTGCCAGCAGTTTGATTGACAGGGGCCAAGAGACCCAGTTCTTC.

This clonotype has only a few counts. The CDR3 loop is CASRPRAGEETQYF. The DNA of the CDR3 is TGCGCCAGCAGACCGCGGGCGGGGGAAGAGACCCAGTACTTC. The chain has TRBV5-1 and TRBJ2-5; 7 nucleotides line up with TRBD2. This CDR3 contains 14 residues. The V gene's germline CDR1 is SGHRS and CDR2 YFSETQ. The V and J ends lost 5 bases and 3 bases, in that order; junction bases with no gene match: 7.

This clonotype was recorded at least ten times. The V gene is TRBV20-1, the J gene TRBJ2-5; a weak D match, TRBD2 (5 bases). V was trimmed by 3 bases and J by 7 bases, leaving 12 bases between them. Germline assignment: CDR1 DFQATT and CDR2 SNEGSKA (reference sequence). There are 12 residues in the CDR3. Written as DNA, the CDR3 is TGCAGTGCTAGTTTTGCGGAGGCGACCCAGTACTTC. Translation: CSASFAEATQYF.

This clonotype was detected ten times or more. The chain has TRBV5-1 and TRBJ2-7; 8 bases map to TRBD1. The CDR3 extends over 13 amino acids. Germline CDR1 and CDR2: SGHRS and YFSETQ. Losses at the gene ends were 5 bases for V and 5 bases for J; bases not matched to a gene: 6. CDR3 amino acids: CASRRTGQNEQYF. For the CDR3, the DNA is TGCGCCAGCAGACGGACAGGGCAAAACGAGCAGTACTTC.

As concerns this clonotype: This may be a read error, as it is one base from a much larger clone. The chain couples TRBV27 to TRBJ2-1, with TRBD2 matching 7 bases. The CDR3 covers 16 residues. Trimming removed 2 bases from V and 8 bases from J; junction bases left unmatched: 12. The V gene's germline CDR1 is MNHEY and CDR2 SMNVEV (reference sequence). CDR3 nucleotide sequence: TGTGCCAGCAGTTTAGATCCTCGCGGGAGATCTGATGAGCAGTTCTTC. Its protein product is CASSLDPRGRSDEQFF.

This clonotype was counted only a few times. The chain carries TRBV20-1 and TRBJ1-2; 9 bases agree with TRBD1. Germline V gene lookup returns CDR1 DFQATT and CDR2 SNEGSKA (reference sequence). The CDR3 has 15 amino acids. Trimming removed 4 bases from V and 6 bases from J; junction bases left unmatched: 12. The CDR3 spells CSATGGQGRRDGYTF. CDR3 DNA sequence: TGCAGTGCTACCGGGGGACAGGGCAGGAGGGATGGCTACACCTTC.

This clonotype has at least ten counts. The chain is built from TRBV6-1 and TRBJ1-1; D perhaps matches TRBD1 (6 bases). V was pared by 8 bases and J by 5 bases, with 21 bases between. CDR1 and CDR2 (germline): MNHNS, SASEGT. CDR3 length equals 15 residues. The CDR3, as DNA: TGTGCCAGCCGCGACCGGGGGCAGGGGAGGACTGAAGCTTTCTTT. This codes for CASRDRGQGRTEAFF.

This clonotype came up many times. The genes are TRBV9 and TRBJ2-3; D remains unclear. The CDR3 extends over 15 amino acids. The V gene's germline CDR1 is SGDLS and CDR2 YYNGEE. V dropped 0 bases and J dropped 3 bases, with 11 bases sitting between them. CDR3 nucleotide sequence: TGTGCCAGCAGCGTAGGTGGCAGACGAACAGATACGCAGTATTTT. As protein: CASSVGGRRTDTQYF.

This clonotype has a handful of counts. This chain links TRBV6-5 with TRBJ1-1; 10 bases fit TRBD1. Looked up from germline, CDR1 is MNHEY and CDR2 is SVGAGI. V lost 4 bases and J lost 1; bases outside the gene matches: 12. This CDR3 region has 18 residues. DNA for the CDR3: TGTGCCAGCAGTTTTAAGCCCTGGACAGGGGGAGGGAACACTGAAGCTTTCTTT. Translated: CASSFKPWTGGGNTEAFF.

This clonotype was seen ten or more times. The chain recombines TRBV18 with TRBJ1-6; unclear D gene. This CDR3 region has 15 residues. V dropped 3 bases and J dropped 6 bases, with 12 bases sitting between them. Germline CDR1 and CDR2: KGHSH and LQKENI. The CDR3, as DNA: TGTGCCAGCTCACCTCGGGATGAGGGTAATTCACCCCTCCACTTT. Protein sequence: CASSPRDEGNSPLHF.

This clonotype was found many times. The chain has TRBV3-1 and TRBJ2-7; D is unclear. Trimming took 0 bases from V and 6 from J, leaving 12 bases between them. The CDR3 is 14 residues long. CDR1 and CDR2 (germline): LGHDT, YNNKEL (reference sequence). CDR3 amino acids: CASSQDSRSGEQYF. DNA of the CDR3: TGTGCCAGCAGCCAAGATTCCCGCTCTGGCGAGCAGTACTTC.

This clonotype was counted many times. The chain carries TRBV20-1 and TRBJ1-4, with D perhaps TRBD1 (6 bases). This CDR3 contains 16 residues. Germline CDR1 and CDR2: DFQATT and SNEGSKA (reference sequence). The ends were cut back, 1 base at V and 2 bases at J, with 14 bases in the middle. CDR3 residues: CSARAYRASTNEKLFF. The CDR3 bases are TGCAGTGCTAGAGCTTACAGGGCTAGCACTAATGAAAAACTGTTTTTT.

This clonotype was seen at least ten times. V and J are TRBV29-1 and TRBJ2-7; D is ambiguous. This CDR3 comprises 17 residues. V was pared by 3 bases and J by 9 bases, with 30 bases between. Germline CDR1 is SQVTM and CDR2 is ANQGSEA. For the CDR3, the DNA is TGCAGCGTTGACCCCTGTTTCAACGGCCGTTGGGGTATCGGGCAGTACTTC. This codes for CSVDPCFNGRWGIGQYF.

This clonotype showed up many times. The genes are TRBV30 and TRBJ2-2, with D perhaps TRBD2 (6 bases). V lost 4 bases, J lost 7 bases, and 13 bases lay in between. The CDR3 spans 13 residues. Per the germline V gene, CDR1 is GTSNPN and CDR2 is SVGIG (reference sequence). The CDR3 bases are TGTGCCTGGATCGGGGGTGAACACGGGGAGCTGTTTTTT. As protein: CAWIGGEHGELFF.

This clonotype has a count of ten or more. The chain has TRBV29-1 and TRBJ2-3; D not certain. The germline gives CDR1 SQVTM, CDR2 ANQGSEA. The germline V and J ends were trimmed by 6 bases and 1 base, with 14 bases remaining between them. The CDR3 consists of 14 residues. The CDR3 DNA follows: TGCAGCGTCGGGTCCCGGCAGGGCACAGATACGCAGTATTTT. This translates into CSVGSRQGTDTQYF.

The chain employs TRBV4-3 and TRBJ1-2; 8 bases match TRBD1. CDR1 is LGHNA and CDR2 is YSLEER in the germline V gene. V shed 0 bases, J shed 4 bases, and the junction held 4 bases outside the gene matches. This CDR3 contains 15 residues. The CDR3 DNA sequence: TGCGCCAGCAGCCAAGACACAGGGGGGGGCTATGGCTACACCTTC. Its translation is CASSQDTGGGYGYTF.

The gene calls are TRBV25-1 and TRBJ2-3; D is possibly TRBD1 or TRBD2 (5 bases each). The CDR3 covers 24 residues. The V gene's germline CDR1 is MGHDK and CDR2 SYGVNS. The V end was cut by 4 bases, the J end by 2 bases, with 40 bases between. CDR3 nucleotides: TGTGCCAGCAGTGCGCTTCCGGGCCTATCTCTAAGGGACCCCCTCTCCCGTTTCACAGATACGCAGTATTTT. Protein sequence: CASSALPGLSLRDPLSRFTDTQYF. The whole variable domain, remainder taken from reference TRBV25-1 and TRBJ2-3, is EADIYQTPRYLVIGTGKKITLECSQTMGHDKMYWYQQDPGMELHLIHYSYGVNSTEKGDLSSESTVSRIRTEHFPLTLESARPSHTSQYLCASSALPGLSLRDPLSRFTDTQYFGPGTRLTVL.

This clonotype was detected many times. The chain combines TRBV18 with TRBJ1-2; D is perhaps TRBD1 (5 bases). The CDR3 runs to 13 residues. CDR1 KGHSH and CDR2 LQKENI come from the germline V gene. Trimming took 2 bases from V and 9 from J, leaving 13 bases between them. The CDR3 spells CASSPKTESSYTF. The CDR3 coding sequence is TGTGCCAGCTCACCAAAGACAGAGTCCAGCTACACCTTC. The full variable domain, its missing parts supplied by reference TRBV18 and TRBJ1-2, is NAGVMQNPRHLVRRRGQEARLRCSPMKGHSHVYWYRQLPEEGLKFMVYLQKENIIDESGMPKERFSAEFPKEGPSILRIQQVVRGDSAAYFCASSPKTESSYTFGSGTRLTVV.

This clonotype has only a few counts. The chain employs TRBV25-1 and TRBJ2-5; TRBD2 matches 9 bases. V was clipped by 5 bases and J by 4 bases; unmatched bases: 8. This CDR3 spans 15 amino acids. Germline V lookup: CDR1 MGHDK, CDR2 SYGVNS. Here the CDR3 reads CASSSQREVVETQYF. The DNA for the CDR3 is TGTGCCAGCAGTTCCCAGCGGGAGGTAGTAGAGACCCAGTACTTC.

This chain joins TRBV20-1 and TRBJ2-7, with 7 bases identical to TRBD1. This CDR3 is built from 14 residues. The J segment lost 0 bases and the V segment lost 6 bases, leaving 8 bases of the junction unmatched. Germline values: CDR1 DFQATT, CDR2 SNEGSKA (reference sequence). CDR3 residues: CSASPWDSSYEQYF. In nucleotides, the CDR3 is TGCAGTGCAAGTCCTTGGGACAGCTCCTACGAGCAGTACTTC.

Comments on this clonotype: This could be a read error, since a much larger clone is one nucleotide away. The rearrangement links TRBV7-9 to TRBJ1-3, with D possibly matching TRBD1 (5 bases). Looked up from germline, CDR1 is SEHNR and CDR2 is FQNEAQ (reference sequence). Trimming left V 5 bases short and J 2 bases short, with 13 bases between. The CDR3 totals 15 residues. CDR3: CASSRAGRTGNTIYF. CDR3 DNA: TGTGCCAGCAGCCGTGCAGGGCGCACTGGAAACACCATATATTTT. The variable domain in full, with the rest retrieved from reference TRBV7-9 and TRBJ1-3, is DTGVSQNPRHKITKRGQNVTFRCDPISEHNRLYWYRQTLGQGPEFLTYFQNEAQLEKSRLLSDRFSAERPKGSFSTLEIQRTEQGDSAMYLCASSRAGRTGNTIYFGEGSWLTVV.

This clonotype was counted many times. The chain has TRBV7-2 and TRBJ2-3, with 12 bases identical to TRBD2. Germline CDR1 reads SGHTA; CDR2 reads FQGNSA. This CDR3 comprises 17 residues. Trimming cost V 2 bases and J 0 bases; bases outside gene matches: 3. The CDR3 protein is CASSLWTSGVSTDTQYF. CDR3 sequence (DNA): TGTGCCAGCAGCTTATGGACTAGCGGGGTTAGCACAGATACGCAGTATTTT.

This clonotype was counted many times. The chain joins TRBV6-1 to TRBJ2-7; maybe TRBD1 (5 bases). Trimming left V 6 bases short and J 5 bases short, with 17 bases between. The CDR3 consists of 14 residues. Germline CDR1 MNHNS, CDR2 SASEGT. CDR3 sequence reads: CASSPRQGAHEQYF. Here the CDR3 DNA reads TGTGCCAGCAGCCCTCGGCAGGGCGCCCACGAGCAGTACTTC.

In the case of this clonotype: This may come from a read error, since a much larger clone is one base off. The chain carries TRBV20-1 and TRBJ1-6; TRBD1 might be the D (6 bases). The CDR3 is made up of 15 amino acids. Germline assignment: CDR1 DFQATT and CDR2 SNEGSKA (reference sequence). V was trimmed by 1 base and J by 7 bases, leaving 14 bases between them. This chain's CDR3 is CSARVGRQGNSPLHF. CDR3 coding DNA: TGCAGTGCTAGAGTTGGTCGTCAGGGGAATTCACCCCTCCACTTT.

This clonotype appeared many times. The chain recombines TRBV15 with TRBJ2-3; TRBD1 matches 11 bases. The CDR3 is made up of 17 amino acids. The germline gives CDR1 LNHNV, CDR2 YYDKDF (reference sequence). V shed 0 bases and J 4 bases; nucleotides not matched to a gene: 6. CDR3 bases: TGTGCCACCAGCAGAGAACTCCCGGGACAGGGGGCAGATACGCAGTATTTT. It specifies CATSRELPGQGADTQYF.

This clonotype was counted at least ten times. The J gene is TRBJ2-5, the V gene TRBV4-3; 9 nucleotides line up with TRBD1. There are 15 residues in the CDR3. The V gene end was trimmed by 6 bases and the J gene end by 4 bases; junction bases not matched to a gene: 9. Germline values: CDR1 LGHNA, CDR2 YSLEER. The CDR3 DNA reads TGCGCCAGCAGTTTGACAGGGGGTACGGGAGAGACCCAGTACTTC. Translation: CASSLTGGTGETQYF.

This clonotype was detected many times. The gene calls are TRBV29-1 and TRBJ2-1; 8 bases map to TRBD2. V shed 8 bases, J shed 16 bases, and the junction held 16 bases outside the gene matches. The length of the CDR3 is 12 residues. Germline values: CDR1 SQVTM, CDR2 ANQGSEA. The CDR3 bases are TGCAGCTACTCCCTGGACATAGCGGGACGCTTCTTC. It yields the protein CSYSLDIAGRFF.

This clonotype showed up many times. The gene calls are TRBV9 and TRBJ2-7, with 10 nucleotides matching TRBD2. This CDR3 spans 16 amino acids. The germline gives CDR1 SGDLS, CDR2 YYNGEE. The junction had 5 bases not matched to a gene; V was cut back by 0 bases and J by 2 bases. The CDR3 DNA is TGTGCCAGCAGCGTAGATCTCAGCGGGGGGGCCTACGAGCAGTACTTC. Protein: CASSVDLSGGAYEQYF.